The 3 T cell receptor beta chains below come from one sample, sequenced in a study of T cell responses to AZD1222 COVID-19 vaccine. The method was immunoSEQ multiplex PCR; TCRdb's version includes in-frame clones alone and lacks a portion of them. The repertoire holds 130,000 to 150,000 clones, with approximately 94% as singletons. The sequencing used peripheral blood, collected on day 0 of AZD1222 vaccination. Every receptor here comes from an adult in good health.

This chain links TRBV7-2 with TRBJ1-5; the D gene is possibly TRBD1 (6 bases). Per the germline V gene, CDR1 is SGHTA and CDR2 is FQGNSA. The V and J ends lost 4 bases and 0 bases respectively, with 10 bases between them. CDR3 length: 15 residues. CDR3 protein: CASSYTGNSNQPQHF. CDR3 nucleotide sequence: TGTGCCAGCAGCTATACAGGGAATAGCAATCAGCCCCAGCATTTT.

The V gene is TRBV7-8, the J gene TRBJ1-5; no clear D. V was pared by 1 base and J by 3 bases, with 10 bases between. Per germline, CDR1 SGHVS and CDR2 FQNEAQ. The CDR3 totals 15 residues. CDR3 amino acids: CASSLVIGINQPQHF. CDR3 bases: TGTGCCAGCAGCTTAGTAATTGGCATCAATCAGCCCCAGCATTTT.

The chain links TRBV19 to TRBJ2-1; D assignment may be TRBD1 or TRBD2 (5 bases each). V was pared by 3 bases and J by 8 bases, with 20 bases between. This CDR3 has 16 amino acids. The germline gives CDR1 LNHDA, CDR2 SQIVND (reference sequence). CDR3 sequence reads: CASSMGTGPPMDEQFF. CDR3 in DNA: TGTGCCAGTAGTATGGGGACGGGACCCCCGATGGATGAGCAGTTCTTC.